The 32 T cell receptor beta chains below all came from one sample that was sequenced in a study of T cells in Graves' hyperthyroidism and ophthalmopathy. Amplification yielded TCR beta CDR3 regions, with RNA transcripts as the source. TCR CDR3 regions were first amplified by RT-PCR with HTBI primers. TCRdb redid the calling of the multiplex PCR reads with MiXCR, one entry per CDR3 protein. The sample yields 610,000 or so distinct CDR3 sequences, about 43% seen once. Input material: peripheral blood or thyroid tissue (not recorded which). Every receptor here comes from a woman aged 18-29 years with Graves' hyperthyroidism.

The chain's CDR3 is CSSEDRVGYTF. The CDR3 nucleotides read TGCAGCTCAGAGGATCGGGTCGGCTACACCTTC. The chain links TRBV29-1 to TRBJ1-2; D is unresolved. Germline-derived CDR1 and CDR2 are SQVTM and ANQGSEA. V gave up 8 bases and J gave up 8 bases, with 15 bases separating them. CDR3 length: 11 amino acids.

This clonotype was detected ten times or more. The genes are TRBV6-1 and TRBJ1-4; D is possibly TRBD1 (5 bases). Trimming removed 10 bases from V and 4 bases from J, with 16 bases in between. Per the germline V gene, CDR1 is MNHNS and CDR2 is SASEGT. The CDR3 spans 14 residues. CDR3 amino acids: CATTPGDGNEKLFF. CDR3 in DNA: TGTGCCACCACCCCGGGGGACGGTAATGAAAAACTGTTTTTT.

In nucleotides, the CDR3 is TGTGCCACCCTTAATCCGACGGAGACCCAGTACTTC. The encoded protein is CATLNPTETQYF. The genes are TRBV7-9 and TRBJ2-5, with D uncertain. The CDR3 is 12 residues long. The ends were cut back, 10 bases at V and 5 bases at J, with 14 bases in the middle. Germline-derived CDR1 and CDR2 are SEHNR and FQNEAQ (reference sequence).

The J gene is TRBJ2-1, the V gene TRBV10-3; 7 bases map to TRBD2. Looked up from germline, CDR1 is ENHRY and CDR2 is SYGVKD. This CDR3 has 17 amino acids. With V trimmed by 2 bases and J by 3 bases, 10 bases remained unmatched. Written as DNA, the CDR3 is TGTGCCATCAGTGAGAGGGTGTCGGGAGGCCGCTACAATGAGCAGTTCTTC. Its translation is CAISERVSGGRYNEQFF.

The chain combines TRBV7-8 with TRBJ1-5, with 9 bases lining up with TRBD1. CDR3 size: 16 residues. V gave up 4 bases and J gave up 2 bases; unmatched junction bases: 6. Germline V gene sequence: CDR1 SGHVS, CDR2 FQNEAQ. In DNA form, the CDR3 reads TGTGCCAGCAGCTGGGGGGGACAGGGCGGCAATCAGCCCCAGCATTTT. Its protein is CASSWGGQGGNQPQHF.

CDR3 nucleotide sequence: TGTGCCAGGGCACTGGGAGGAGGCTACACCTTC. Residues: CARALGGGYTF. J is TRBJ1-2 and V is TRBV2; D remains ambiguous. Looked up from germline, CDR1 is SNHLY and CDR2 is FYNNEI. The CDR3 is 11 amino acids. The V end lost 9 bases, the J end lost 8 bases, and 13 bases lay between the germline ends.

This clonotype was detected once. The chain links TRBV7-8 to TRBJ1-1; no definite D call. Deletions cut 1 base from V and 10 bases from J, with 13 bases between. The CDR3 length is 13 residues. CDR1 is SGHVS, CDR2 FQNEAQ, per germline. The CDR3 region has the DNA TGTGCCAGCAGCTTAGGCCTAGCGGCCGGAGCTTTCTTT. This translates into CASSLGLAAGAFF.

This clonotype occurred many times. The rearrangement uses TRBV4-1 and TRBJ1-4, with D possibly TRBD1 on 5 matching bases. The germline gives CDR1 MGHRA, CDR2 YSYEKL. CDR3 size: 14 residues. V dropped 2 bases and J dropped 5 bases, with 9 bases sitting between them. CDR3 region: CASSQRDSNEKLFF. The CDR3 nucleotides are TGCGCCAGCAGCCAACGGGACTCAAATGAAAAACTGTTTTTT.

The rearrangement uses TRBV5-1 and TRBJ1-6, with D uncertain. In germline, CDR1 is SGHRS, CDR2 YFSETQ. CDR3 length: 15 residues. V was cut by 4 bases and J by 7 bases, with 15 bases left in between. The CDR3, as DNA: TGCGCCAGCAGCCCTCAGGACGGATACAATTCACCCCTCCACTTT. Its translation is CASSPQDGYNSPLHF.

This clonotype was counted many times. V gene TRBV5-4 combines with J gene TRBJ2-5; possible D gene TRBD1, 6 bases. Germline V gene lookup returns CDR1 SGHNT and CDR2 YYREEE (reference sequence). The V end was cut by 3 bases, the J end by 0 bases, with 12 bases between. CDR3 length equals 15 residues. CDR3 residues: CASSSGTTNQETQYF. The CDR3 DNA reads as TGTGCCAGCAGCTCCGGGACAACCAACCAAGAGACCCAGTACTTC.

This clonotype has ten or more counts. The rearrangement links TRBV7-9 to TRBJ1-4, with 7 bases identical to TRBD1. The CDR3 loop spans 13 amino acids. CDR1 is SEHNR and CDR2 is FQNEAQ in the germline V gene (reference sequence). Trimming took 5 bases from V and 8 from J; bases not matched to a gene: 5. DNA for the CDR3: TGTGCCAGCAGCACACAGGGGCGGGAAAAACTGTTTTTT. This gives the protein CASSTQGREKLFF.

The V and J genes are TRBV7-3 and TRBJ1-3; no definite D call. This CDR3 is built from 15 residues. V lost 5 bases and J lost 0, with 11 bases in between. Germline CDR1 SGHTA, CDR2 FQGTGA. CDR3 region: CASSESGDSGNTIYF. The CDR3 coding sequence is TGTGCCAGCAGCGAATCCGGGGACTCTGGAAACACCATATATTTT. Drawing the rest from reference TRBV7-3 and TRBJ1-3, the complete variable domain is GAGVSQTPSNKVTEKGKYVELRCDPISGHTALYWYRQSLGQGPEFLIYFQGTGAADDSGLPNDRFFAVRPEGSVSTLKIQRTERGDSAVYLCASSESGDSGNTIYFGEGSWLTVV.

This clonotype was detected ten times or more. The V and J genes are TRBV7-2 and TRBJ1-2, with D maybe TRBD1 (6 bases). This CDR3 region has 14 residues. V lost 4 bases to trimming and J lost 4 bases, with 13 bases between them. Germline V gives CDR1 SGHTA, CDR2 FQGNSA. The CDR3 nucleotides are TGTGCCAGCAGCTCTAGGGGGGCTATCTATGGCTACACCTTC. Amino acids: CASSSRGAIYGYTF.

The J gene is TRBJ2-7, the V gene TRBV29-1, with D perhaps matching TRBD1 (5 bases). Germline V CDR1 and CDR2: SQVTM, ANQGSEA. This CDR3 region has 13 residues. Trimming cost V 6 bases and J 2 bases, with 14 bases left between them. The CDR3 loop is CSVGQGVAYEQYF. The CDR3 coding sequence is TGCAGCGTAGGGCAGGGCGTAGCCTACGAGCAGTACTTC.

This clonotype was observed many times. This chain links TRBV20-1 with TRBJ1-6; D call uncertain. The CDR3 consists of 15 residues. V dropped 3 bases and J dropped 5 bases, with 14 bases sitting between them. Germline lookup yields CDR1 DFQATT and CDR2 SNEGSKA (reference sequence). The CDR3 nucleotides read TGCAGTGCTAGTGGCACGTTGTCAAATAATTCACCCCTCCACTTT. This sequence encodes CSASGTLSNNSPLHF.

The chain is built from TRBV29-1 and TRBJ1-1; D ambiguous. V was clipped by 3 bases and J by 2 bases, with 16 bases between them. The CDR3 loop spans 15 amino acids. Germline lookup yields CDR1 SQVTM and CDR2 ANQGSEA. The CDR3, as DNA: TGCAGCGTTGACTCAGACGGTCAGGCTAACACTGAAGCTTTCTTT. Translated: CSVDSDGQANTEAFF.

This clonotype was seen ten or more times. This CDR3 reads CSVGTGRNTGELFF. The CDR3 coding sequence is TGCAGCGTCGGGACAGGGAGGAACACCGGGGAGCTGTTTTTT. This chain joins TRBV29-1 and TRBJ2-2, with 9 bases lining up with TRBD1. The CDR3 loop spans 14 amino acids. Germline trimming cut 6 bases from V and 1 base from J; bases unmatched to any gene: 3. Germline-derived CDR1 and CDR2 are SQVTM and ANQGSEA.

This clonotype has ten or more counts. The gene calls are TRBV12-3 or TRBV12-4 and TRBJ1-2; 7 nucleotides agree with TRBD1. The CDR3 has 11 amino acids. The trim removed 1 base at V and 12 bases at J, leaving 2 bases unmatched. This chain's CDR3 is CASSLGQGNTF. CDR3 coding DNA: TGTGCCAGCAGTTTAGGACAGGGAAACACCTTC.

The genes are TRBV29-1 and TRBJ1-1; 8 nucleotides match TRBD1. This CDR3 has 12 amino acids. CDR1 is SQVTM and CDR2 is ANQGSEA in the germline V gene. V was clipped by 5 bases and J by 8 bases; unmatched bases: 7. The CDR3 loop reads CSVKPGQDEAFF. CDR3 DNA sequence: TGCAGCGTTAAGCCGGGACAGGACGAAGCTTTCTTT.

This chain joins TRBV7-9 and TRBJ1-2; TRBD1 matches 8 bases. V dropped 1 base and J dropped 7; count of bases not matched to a gene: 5. Germline assignment: CDR1 SEHNR and CDR2 FQNEAQ (reference sequence). The CDR3 has 14 residues. CDR3 nucleotide sequence: TGTGCCAGCAGCTTAGATGCAGGGGGCGGTGGCTACACCTTC. The encoded protein is CASSLDAGGGGYTF. The complete variable domain, with remaining parts taken from reference TRBV7-9 and TRBJ1-2, reads DTGVSQNPRHKITKRGQNVTFRCDPISEHNRLYWYRQTLGQGPEFLTYFQNEAQLEKSRLLSDRFSAERPKGSFSTLEIQRTEQGDSAMYLCASSLDAGGGGYTFGSGTRLTVV.

V gene TRBV12-3 or TRBV12-4 combines with J gene TRBJ2-6; 8 bases are shared with TRBD1. The CDR3 runs to 17 residues. The V gene end was trimmed by 4 bases and the J gene end by 0 bases; junction bases not matched to a gene: 5. The CDR3 here is CASSSPGQASGANVLTF. CDR3 DNA sequence: TGTGCCAGCAGTTCCCCGGGACAGGCCTCTGGGGCCAACGTCCTGACTTTC.

This clonotype was detected many times. V usage is TRBV12-3 or TRBV12-4 and J usage is TRBJ2-7; 7 nucleotides line up with TRBD2. Losses at the gene ends were 3 bases for V and 2 bases for J; bases not matched to a gene: 7. The CDR3 runs to 15 residues. For the CDR3, the DNA is TGTGCCAGCAGTTTTTTTCCTAGCGGACCCTACGAGCAGTACTTC. Its protein product is CASSFFPSGPYEQYF.

Only a few counts were recorded for this clonotype. V is TRBV5-6 and J is TRBJ2-3; D remains unclear. The CDR3 runs to 15 residues. The V end was cut by 1 base, the J end by 0 bases, with 9 bases between. Germline CDR1 and CDR2: SGHDT and YYEEEE. For the CDR3, the DNA is TGTGCCAGCAGCTTGTCCCCCTGGAGCACAGATACGCAGTATTTT. This translates into CASSLSPWSTDTQYF.

This clonotype came up many times. The chain recombines TRBV20-1 with TRBJ2-2; no firm D call. The CDR3 is 13 residues long. Germline V gene sequence: CDR1 DFQATT, CDR2 SNEGSKA (reference sequence). Trimming removed 3 bases from V and 1 base from J, with 6 bases in between. The CDR3 bases are TGCAGTGCTAGTTCAGAGAACACCGGGGAGCTGTTTTTT. Translating it yields CSASSENTGELFF.

This clonotype turned up a few times. A much larger clone lies a single base off, so this may be a read error. The V call is TRBV25-1, the J call TRBJ1-1; D remains ambiguous. Germline V lookup: CDR1 MGHDK, CDR2 SYGVNS. The CDR3 has 13 amino acids. Trimming took 7 bases from V and 0 from J, leaving 9 bases between them. The CDR3 region is CASKRMVNTEAFF. Written as DNA, the CDR3 is TGTGCCAGCAAAAGGATGGTGAACACTGAAGCTTTCTTT.

This clonotype was recorded at least ten times. The chain couples TRBV2 to TRBJ1-6; possibly TRBD1 for D (5 bases). V lost 6 bases to trimming and J lost 10 bases, with 16 bases between them. This CDR3 region has 14 residues. Germline CDR1 and CDR2: SNHLY and FYNNEI. CDR3 DNA: TGTGCCAGCAGCGGGGGGTCTTCCGAGTCACCCCTCCACTTT. Translated: CASSGGSSESPLHF.

The chain links TRBV6-6 to TRBJ1-2, with 7 bases matching TRBD1. With 4 bases clipped from V and 4 bases from J, the junction kept 3 bases outside the gene matches. CDR1 is MNHNY and CDR2 is SVGAGI in the germline V gene (reference sequence). The CDR3 is made up of 13 amino acids. In DNA form, the CDR3 reads TGTGCCAGCAGTTTCGGGACAGCCTATGGCTACACCTTC. Translation gives CASSFGTAYGYTF.

The gene calls are TRBV7-8 and TRBJ2-7; the D is unclear. Trimming took off 1 base at V and 0 bases at J, with 13 bases between the two ends. The CDR3 consists of 16 residues. The V gene's germline CDR1 is SGHVS and CDR2 FQNEAQ. This CDR3 is CASSLVSAANSYEQYF. CDR3 DNA sequence: TGTGCCAGCAGCTTAGTCAGCGCGGCAAACTCCTACGAGCAGTACTTC.

This clonotype was observed once. This chain uses TRBV29-1 with TRBJ1-5, with a possible D match to TRBD1 (5 bases). The germline V gene encodes CDR1 SQVTM and CDR2 ANQGSEA. Trimming removed 8 bases at V and 6 bases at J, with 11 bases between. This CDR3 is 11 amino acids long. CDR3 loop: CSTRGGQPQHF. Here the CDR3 DNA reads TGCAGCACTCGGGGGGGTCAGCCCCAGCATTTT.

The chain carries TRBV5-6 and TRBJ1-6, with D perhaps matching TRBD1 (5 bases). This CDR3 region has 14 residues. Trimming stripped 0 bases from V and 12 bases from J, with 13 bases between. Germline V gives CDR1 SGHDT, CDR2 YYEEEE. As DNA, the CDR3 is TGTGCCAGCAGCTTGGGGGGGAGGGCTCTACCCCTCCACTTT. Translated: CASSLGGRALPLHF.

This clonotype was detected ten times or more. V gene TRBV25-1 combines with J gene TRBJ2-2, with 7 bases identical to TRBD2. Germline assignment: CDR1 MGHDK and CDR2 SYGVNS. The CDR3 totals 18 residues. The J segment lost 4 bases and the V segment lost 0 bases, leaving 11 bases of the junction unmatched. CDR3 nucleotide sequence: TGTGCCAGCAGTGAATATCACGGGGGGAGGTCGCGCACCGGGGAGCTGTTTTTT. Protein: CASSEYHGGRSRTGELFF. The variable domain in full, with the rest retrieved from reference TRBV25-1 and TRBJ2-2, is EADIYQTPRYLVIGTGKKITLECSQTMGHDKMYWYQQDPGMELHLIHYSYGVNSTEKGDLSSESTVSRIRTEHFPLTLESARPSHTSQYLCASSEYHGGRSRTGELFFGEGSRLTVL.

The gene calls are TRBV7-3 and TRBJ2-3; D is uncertain. CDR3 length: 12 amino acids. The V gene lost 0 bases and the J gene lost 6 bases, with 4 bases spanning the gap. Per the germline V gene, CDR1 is SGHTA and CDR2 is FQGTGA. CDR3 bases: TGTGCCAGCAGCTTAACGTCGGATACGCAGTATTTT. Translated, it gives CASSLTSDTQYF.